The 3 T cell receptor beta chains below were found in one sample sequenced in a study of tumor and adjacent non-tumor tissue in lung cancer. RNA was extracted from bulk tissue without any cell sorting. More than 3 cm separated this lung sample from the edge of the tumor. The library came from three nested PCR rounds adapted from ARM-PCR protocols. TCRdb re-called the multiplex PCR reads through MiXCR, storing one row per CDR3 protein. Here the sample spans 90,000 to 100,000 distinct CDR3 sequences, 75% to 85% being singletons. Material: distant non-tumor lung tissue. The receptor set was obtained from a man in his fifties or sixties with small cell lung cancer.

A remark on this clonotype: Mismatch with germline at one junction end may stem from a read error. V and J are TRBV6-5 and TRBJ1-2; D gene uncertain. Per germline, CDR1 MNHEY and CDR2 SVGAGI. The CDR3 sequence is 14 residues long. Here the CDR3 reads CVSSPTGPFYGYTF. The CDR3 region has the DNA TGTGTCAGCAGTCCGACCGGACCTTTCTATGGCTACACCTTC.

As for this clonotype: The junction differs from germline at one of its ends, possibly a read error. The chain is built from TRBV11-2 and TRBJ2-1; D might be TRBD2 (5 bases). The J call may be incorrect, as the DNA end agrees better with TRBJ2-7. CDR1 and CDR2 from the germline V gene are SGHAT and FQNNGV. This CDR3 contains 18 residues. CDR3 sequence reads: CAGSLGVARGYYYDEQYF. The CDR3 DNA follows: TGTGCCGGCAGCTTAGGAGTAGCGAGAGGCTACTACTACGATGAGCAGTACTTC.

This clonotype has just one count. The junction does not match germline at one end; this may be a read error. The chain carries TRBV13 and TRBJ1-2; D gene uncertain. The length of the CDR3 is 12 residues. Germline CDR1 and CDR2: PRHDT and FYEKMQ (reference sequence). CDR3 sequence reads: CASNLGYYDYTF. CDR3 DNA: TGTGCCAGCAACTTAGGGTACTATGACTATACCTTC.